This T cell receptor (beta chain) emerged from a study of Graves' ophthalmopathy and Graves' hyperthyroidism. Findings and limits, study-wide: Most expanded clonotypes in thyroid above 0.001 frequency also showed up in blood.

With a duration under 3 months, ophthalmopathy in the donors showed moderate-to-severe activity, CAS ≥3 and NOSPECS ≥4. Diagnosis relied on clinical symptoms, serum thyroxine, TRAb, thyroid ultrasound and orbital computed tomography. V lost 2 bases to trimming and J lost 0 bases, with 5 bases between them. Germline values: CDR1 DFQATT, CDR2 SNEGSKA (reference sequence). The CDR3 is made up of 14 amino acids. This clonotype was picked up many times. As yet, its antigen is unknown. The TCR beta CDR3 regions underwent amplification from RNA transcripts. RT-PCR was first run with HTBI primers, then multiplex PCR in a second round. TCRdb used MiXCR to reprocess the multiplex PCR reads, holding one entry per CDR3 protein. Of about 340,000 distinct CDR3 sequences listed, 15% to 20% are singletons.

The rearrangement uses TRBV20-1 and TRBJ2-6; D not resolved. This TCR was recovered from an adult man with Graves' ophthalmopathy. The material sequenced was peripheral blood. The CDR3, as DNA: TGCAGTGCTAGACACCACTCTGGGGCCAACGTCCTGACTTTC. It specifies CSARHHSGANVLTF.